This T cell receptor (beta chain) was sequenced for a study of blood T cell repertoires in COVID-19. V was cut by 0 bases and J by 6 bases, with 4 bases left in between. The CDR3 is 12 amino acids. Per the germline V gene, CDR1 is ENHRY and CDR2 is SYGVKD. Clones were sequenced by immunoSEQ multiplex PCR, and TCRdb holds only the in-frame ones, with some missing. This sample yields 93,000 or so clones, of which 84% are seen a single time; about 12% belongs to the top ten. The TCR sequence derives from a human donor in a cohort sampled during active COVID-19. This sequence joins TRBV10-3 and TRBJ2-3; D remains ambiguous. The sequenced material came from peripheral blood. The DNA for the CDR3 is TGTGCCATCAGTGAGTCGCGGGATACGCAGTATTTT. Its protein product is CAISESRDTQYF.